This T cell receptor beta chain was sequenced for a study of blood T cell repertoires in COVID-19. Background on the study: The United States, Italy and Spain provided the acute and convalescent COVID-19 samples. From T cells, B-cell-depleted T cells, or PBMCs came the material, which was cDNA or gDNA.

It was during active infection that Seattle patients were enrolled and then longitudinally followed. Original analysis: Reference gene primer amplification yielded estimated nucleated cell counts. Clones were read by immunoSEQ multiplex PCR, and TCRdb kept only the in-frame ones, dropping some. V and J calls and clone size are copied from that table; D and trimming were computed from the DNA. The table includes 99,000 or so clones, around 90% detected once. The CDR3 is made up of 15 amino acids. After removal of 10 bases from V and 2 bases from J, the junction contained 9 bases not matched to a gene. The germline V gene encodes CDR1 MDHEN and CDR2 SYDVKM.

This sequence joins TRBV28 and TRBJ1-2, with 11 bases matching TRBD1. The material sequenced was peripheral blood. This receptor was identified in a man aged 45-65 years with COVID-19, enrolled during active disease. For the CDR3, the DNA is TGTGCCATCGGGACAGGGGGACTTATGAACTATGGCTACACCTTC. The encoded protein is CAIGTGGLMNYGYTF.